There are a few counts of the clone carrying this T cell receptor beta chain. Because the CDR3's place on the DNA is in doubt, the DNA is left out and the CDR3 is given as listed by TCRdb. This entry comes from a study of T-cell memory formation after mild COVID-19. TCRdb analysed the 5' RACE reads with MiXCR anew, one entry per CDR3 protein. The sample shows under 150,000 distinct CDR3 sequences, about 24% of them seen only once. The receptor's source is a man aged 18 to 29 who had mild COVID-19 (a few samples of this study predate the infection). Cell type and time point are not known. Sequenced material: PBMCs or a T cell subset sorted from them (not recorded which).

CDR3 region: CASSSSDRNSPLHF. The chain combines TRBV28 with TRBJ1-6. Per germline, CDR1 MDHEN and CDR2 SYDVKM. The CDR3 extends over 14 residues, inclusive of both ends.